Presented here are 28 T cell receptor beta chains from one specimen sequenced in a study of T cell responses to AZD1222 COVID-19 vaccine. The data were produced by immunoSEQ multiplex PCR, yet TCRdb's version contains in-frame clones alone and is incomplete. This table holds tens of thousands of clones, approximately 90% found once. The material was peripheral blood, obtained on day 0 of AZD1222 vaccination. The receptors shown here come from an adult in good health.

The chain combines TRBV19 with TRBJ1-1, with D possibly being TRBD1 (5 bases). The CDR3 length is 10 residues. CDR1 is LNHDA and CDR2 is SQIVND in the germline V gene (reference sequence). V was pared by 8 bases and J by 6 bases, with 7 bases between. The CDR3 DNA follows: TGTGCCAGTGGACACCCTGAAGCTTTCTTT. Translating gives CASGHPEAFF.

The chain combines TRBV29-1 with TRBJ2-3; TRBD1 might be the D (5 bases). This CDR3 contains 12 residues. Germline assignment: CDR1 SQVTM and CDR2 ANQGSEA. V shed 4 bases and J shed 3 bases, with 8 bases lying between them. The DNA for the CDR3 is TGCAGCGTTGGTGGGGCAACAGATACGCAGTATTTT. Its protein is CSVGGATDTQYF.

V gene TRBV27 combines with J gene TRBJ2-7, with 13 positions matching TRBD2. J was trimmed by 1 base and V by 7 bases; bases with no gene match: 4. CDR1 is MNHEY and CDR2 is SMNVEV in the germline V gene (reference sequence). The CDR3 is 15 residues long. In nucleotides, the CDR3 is TGTGCCAGCACCTGGACTAGCGGGAGTTCCTACGAGCAGTACTTC. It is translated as CASTWTSGSSYEQYF.

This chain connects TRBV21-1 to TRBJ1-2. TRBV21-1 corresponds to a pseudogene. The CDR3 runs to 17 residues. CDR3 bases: TGTGCCAGCAGCAAAAAGCTGTTGTCGGATACCTGGGGGGGCTACACCTTC. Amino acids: CASSKKLLSDTWGGYTF.

The CDR3 is CASSYRSTGGNYEQYF. In DNA form, the CDR3 reads TGTGCCAGCAGTTACCGATCGACAGGGGGCAACTACGAGCAGTACTTC. This rearrangement joins TRBV6-2 or TRBV6-3 to TRBJ2-7; 10 nucleotides line up with TRBD1. Germline V gives CDR1 MNHEY, CDR2 SVGEGT. The CDR3 extends over 16 amino acids. Losses at the gene ends were 2 bases for V and 3 bases for J; bases not matched to a gene: 7.

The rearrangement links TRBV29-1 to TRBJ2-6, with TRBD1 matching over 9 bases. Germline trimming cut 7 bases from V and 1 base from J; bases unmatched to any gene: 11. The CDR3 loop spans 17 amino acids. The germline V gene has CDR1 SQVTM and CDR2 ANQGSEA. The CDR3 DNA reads TGCAGCGCCTCATCCGGGACAGGGATTTCTGGGGCCAACGTCCTGACTTTC. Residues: CSASSGTGISGANVLTF.

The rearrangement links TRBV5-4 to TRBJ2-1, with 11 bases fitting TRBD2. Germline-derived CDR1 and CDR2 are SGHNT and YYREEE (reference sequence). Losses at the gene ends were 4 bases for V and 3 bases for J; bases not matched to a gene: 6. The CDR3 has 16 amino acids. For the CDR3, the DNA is TGTGCCAGCAGCCCAACCGGGACTAGCGGCTACAATGAGCAGTTCTTC. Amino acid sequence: CASSPTGTSGYNEQFF.

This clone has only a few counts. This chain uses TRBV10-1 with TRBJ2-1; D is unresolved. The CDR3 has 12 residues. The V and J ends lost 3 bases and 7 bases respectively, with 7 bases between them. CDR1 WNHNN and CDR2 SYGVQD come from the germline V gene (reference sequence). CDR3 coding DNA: TGCGCCAGCAGTGATCGGGTTAATGAGCAGTTCTTC. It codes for CASSDRVNEQFF.

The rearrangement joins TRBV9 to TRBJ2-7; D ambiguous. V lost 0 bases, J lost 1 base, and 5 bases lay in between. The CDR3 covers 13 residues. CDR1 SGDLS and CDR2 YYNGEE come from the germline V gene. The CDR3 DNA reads TGTGCCAGCAGCGTAGACAGTTCCTACGAGCAGTACTTC. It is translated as CASSVDSSYEQYF. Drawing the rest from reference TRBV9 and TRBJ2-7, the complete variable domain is DSGVTQTPKHLITATGQRVTLRCSPRSGDLSVYWYQQSLDQGLQFLIQYYNGEERAKGNILERFSAQQFPDLHSELNLSSLELGDSALYFCASSVDSSYEQYFGPGTRLTVT.

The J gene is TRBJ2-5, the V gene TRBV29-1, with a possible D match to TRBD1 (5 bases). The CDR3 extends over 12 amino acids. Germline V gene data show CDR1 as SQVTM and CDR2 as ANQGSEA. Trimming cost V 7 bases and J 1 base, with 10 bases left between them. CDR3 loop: CSDLGLQETQYF. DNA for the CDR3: TGCAGCGACCTGGGGCTCCAAGAGACCCAGTACTTC.

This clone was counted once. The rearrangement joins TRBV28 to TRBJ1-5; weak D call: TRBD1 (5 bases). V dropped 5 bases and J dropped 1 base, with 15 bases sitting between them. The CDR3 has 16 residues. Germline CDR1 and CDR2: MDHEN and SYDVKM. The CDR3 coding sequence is TGTGCCAGCAGTCGGCGGGGGGGTGCGAGCAATCAGCCCCAGCATTTT. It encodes CASSRRGGASNQPQHF.

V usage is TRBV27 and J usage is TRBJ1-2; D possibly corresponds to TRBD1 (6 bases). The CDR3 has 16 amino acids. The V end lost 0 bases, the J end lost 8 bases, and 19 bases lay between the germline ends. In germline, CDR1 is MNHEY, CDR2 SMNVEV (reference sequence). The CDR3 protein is CASSLSGGGRGLGYTF. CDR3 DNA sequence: TGTGCCAGCAGTTTATCGGGTGGGGGGCGAGGTCTCGGCTACACCTTC.

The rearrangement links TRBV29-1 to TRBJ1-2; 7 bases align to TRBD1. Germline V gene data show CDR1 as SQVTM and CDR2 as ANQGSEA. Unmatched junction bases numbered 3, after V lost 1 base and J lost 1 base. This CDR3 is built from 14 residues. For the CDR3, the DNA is TGCAGCGTTGAAGGGTGGGACAGTAACTATGGCTACACCTTC. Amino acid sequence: CSVEGWDSNYGYTF.

For the CDR3, the DNA is TGTGCCAGCAGTTTGGACAGGGGGGGTCTCTCTGGAAACACCATATATTTT. This translates into CASSLDRGGLSGNTIYF. The chain combines TRBV14 with TRBJ1-3; 10 bases match TRBD1. The germline CDR1 and CDR2 sequences are SGHDN and FVKESK. The CDR3 extends over 17 amino acids. V shed 6 bases, J shed 0 bases, and the junction held 8 bases outside the gene matches.

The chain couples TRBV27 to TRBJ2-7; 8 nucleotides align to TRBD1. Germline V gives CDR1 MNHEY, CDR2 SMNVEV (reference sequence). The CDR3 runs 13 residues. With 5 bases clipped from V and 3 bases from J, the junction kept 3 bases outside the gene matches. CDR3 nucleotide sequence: TGTGCCAGCAGTCCCACAGGGGGCTACGAGCAGTACTTC. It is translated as CASSPTGGYEQYF.

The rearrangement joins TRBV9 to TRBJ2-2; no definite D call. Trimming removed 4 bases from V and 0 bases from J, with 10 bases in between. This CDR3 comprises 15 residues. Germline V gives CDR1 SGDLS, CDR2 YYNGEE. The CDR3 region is CASSPRHTNTGELFF. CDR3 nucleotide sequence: TGTGCCAGCAGCCCCCGACATACGAACACCGGGGAGCTGTTTTTT.

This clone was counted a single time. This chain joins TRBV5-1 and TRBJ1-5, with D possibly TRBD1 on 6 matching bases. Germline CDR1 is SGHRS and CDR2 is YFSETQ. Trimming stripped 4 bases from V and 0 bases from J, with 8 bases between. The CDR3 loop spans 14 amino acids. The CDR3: CASSPGDSNQPQHF. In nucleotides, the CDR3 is TGCGCCAGCAGCCCAGGGGATAGCAATCAGCCCCAGCATTTT.

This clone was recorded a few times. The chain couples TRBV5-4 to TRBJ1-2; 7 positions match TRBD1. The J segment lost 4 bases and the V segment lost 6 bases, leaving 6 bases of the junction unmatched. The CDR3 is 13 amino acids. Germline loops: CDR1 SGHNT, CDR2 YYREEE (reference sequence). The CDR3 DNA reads TGTGCCAGCAATCCAAGGGGGCGCTATGGCTACACCTTC. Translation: CASNPRGRYGYTF. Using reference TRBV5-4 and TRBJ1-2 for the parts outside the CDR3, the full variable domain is ETGVTQSPTHLIKTRGQQVTLRCSSQSGHNTVSWYQQALGQGPQFIFQYYREEENGRGNFPPRFSGLQFPNYSSELNVNALELDDSALYLCASNPRGRYGYTFGSGTRLTVV.

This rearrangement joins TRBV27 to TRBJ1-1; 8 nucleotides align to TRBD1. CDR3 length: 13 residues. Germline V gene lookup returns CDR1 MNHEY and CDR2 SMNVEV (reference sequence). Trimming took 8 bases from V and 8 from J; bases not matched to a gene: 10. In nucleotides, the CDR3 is TGTGCCAGCTCAAACAGGGGGATTACGGAAGCTTTCTTT. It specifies CASSNRGITEAFF.

CDR3 DNA: TGTGCCAGCAGGGGACGAGGGGAGACCCAGTACTTC. Its protein product is CASRGRGETQYF. V and J are TRBV28 and TRBJ2-5, with D perhaps given as TRBD1 or TRBD2 (5 bases each). The CDR3 covers 12 residues. Germline CDR1 is MDHEN and CDR2 is SYDVKM. V lost 6 bases to trimming and J lost 5 bases, with 10 bases between them.

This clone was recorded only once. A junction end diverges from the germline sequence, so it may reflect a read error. The CDR3 DNA reads as TGTGCCGGCAGTTTCGGGGGACAGGGGGTCCACGAGCAGTACTTC. This gives the protein CAGSFGGQGVHEQYF. The J gene is TRBJ2-7, the V gene TRBV27, with 11 bases matching TRBD1. CDR1 MNHEY and CDR2 SMNVEV come from the germline V gene (reference sequence). CDR3 length: 15 amino acids.

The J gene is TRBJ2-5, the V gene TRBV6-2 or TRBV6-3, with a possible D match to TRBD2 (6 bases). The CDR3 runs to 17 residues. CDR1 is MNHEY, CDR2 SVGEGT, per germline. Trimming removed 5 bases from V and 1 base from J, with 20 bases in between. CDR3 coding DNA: TGTGCCAGCAGTCCCGGGTGGGCTAGCGCGACCCAAGAGACCCAGTACTTC. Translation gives CASSPGWASATQETQYF.

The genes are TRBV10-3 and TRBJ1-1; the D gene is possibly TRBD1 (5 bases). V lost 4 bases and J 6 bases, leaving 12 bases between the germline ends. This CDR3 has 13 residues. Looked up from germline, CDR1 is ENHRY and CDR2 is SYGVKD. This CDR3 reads CAISGQLNPEAFF. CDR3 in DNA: TGTGCCATCAGTGGACAGCTAAACCCTGAAGCTTTCTTT.

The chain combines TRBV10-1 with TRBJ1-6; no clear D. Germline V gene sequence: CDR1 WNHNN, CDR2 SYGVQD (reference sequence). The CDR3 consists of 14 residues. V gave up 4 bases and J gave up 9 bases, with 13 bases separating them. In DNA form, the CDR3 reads TGCGCCAGCAGTGCGACAATCTCTGGTTCACCCCTCCACTTT. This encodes CASSATISGSPLHF.

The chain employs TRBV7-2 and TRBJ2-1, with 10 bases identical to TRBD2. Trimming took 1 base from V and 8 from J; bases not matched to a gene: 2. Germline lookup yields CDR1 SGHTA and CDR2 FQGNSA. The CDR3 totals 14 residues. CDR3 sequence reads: CASSLVLAGDEQFF. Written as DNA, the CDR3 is TGTGCCAGCAGCTTAGTGCTAGCGGGAGATGAGCAGTTCTTC.

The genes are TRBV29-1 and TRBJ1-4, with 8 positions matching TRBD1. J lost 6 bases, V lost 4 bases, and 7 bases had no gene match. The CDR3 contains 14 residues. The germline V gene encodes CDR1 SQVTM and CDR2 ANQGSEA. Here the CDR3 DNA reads TGCAGCGTTGGCCGGACAGGGCCTGATGAAAAACTGTTTTTT. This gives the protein CSVGRTGPDEKLFF.

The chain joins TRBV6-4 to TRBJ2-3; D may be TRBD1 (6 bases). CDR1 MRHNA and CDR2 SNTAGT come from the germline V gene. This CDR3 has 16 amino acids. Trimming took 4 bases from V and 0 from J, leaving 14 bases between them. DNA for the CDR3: TGTGCCAGCAGTGGCCGGGACACCTCTAGCACAGATACGCAGTATTTT. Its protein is CASSGRDTSSTDTQYF.

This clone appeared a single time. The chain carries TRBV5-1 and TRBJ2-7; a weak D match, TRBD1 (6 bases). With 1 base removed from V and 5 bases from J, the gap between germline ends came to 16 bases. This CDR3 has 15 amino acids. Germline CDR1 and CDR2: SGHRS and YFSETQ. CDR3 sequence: CASSLWEQGIDEQYF. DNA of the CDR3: TGCGCCAGCAGCTTGTGGGAACAGGGTATCGACGAGCAGTACTTC. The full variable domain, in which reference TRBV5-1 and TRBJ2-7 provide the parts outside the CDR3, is KAGVTQTPRYLIKTRGQQVTLSCSPISGHRSVSWYQQTPGQGLQFLFEYFSETQRNKGNFPGRFSGRQFSNSRSEMNVSTLELGDSALYLCASSLWEQGIDEQYFGPGTRLTVT.